The 20 T cell receptor beta chains listed next were all sequenced from one sample in a study of T cells after yellow fever vaccination. TCRdb fed the 5' RACE reads into MiXCR, producing one record per CDR3 protein. The sample lists around 27,000 distinct CDR3 sequences; about 4.4% were seen once. The sequenced sample was CD8+ T cells sorted from PBMCs, obtained 5 days after the yellow fever booster vaccination. Receptors were obtained from a man younger than 45 who received the YFV17D yellow fever vaccine.

This clonotype was seen many times. The chain has TRBV20-1 and TRBJ2-2; 15 bases align to TRBD2. This CDR3 comprises 18 residues. Germline V lookup: CDR1 DFQATT, CDR2 SNEGSKA (reference sequence). Unmatched junction bases numbered 6, after V lost 2 bases and J lost 2 bases. The CDR3 sequence: CSARSPGLAGGNTGELFF. The DNA for the CDR3 is TGCAGTGCTAGAAGCCCGGGACTAGCGGGGGGAAACACCGGGGAGCTGTTTTTT.

In its sample, this clonotype was seen many times. The rearrangement uses TRBV24-1 and TRBJ2-1; TRBD2 aligns across 16 bases. The CDR3 has 18 residues. The trim removed 4 bases at V and 1 base at J, leaving 3 bases unmatched. Germline loops: CDR1 KGHDR, CDR2 SFDVKD. CDR3 amino acids: CATSDLGLAGGSYNEQFF. The CDR3 nucleotides are TGTGCCACCAGTGACCTGGGACTAGCGGGAGGGTCCTACAATGAGCAGTTCTTC.

This clonotype was counted many times. The rearrangement uses TRBV4-3 and TRBJ2-6; D is ambiguous. CDR3 length: 14 amino acids. Trimming shortened V by 3 bases and J by 2 bases, and 5 bases separated the two germline ends. Germline CDR1 LGHNA, CDR2 YSLEER. CDR3 sequence reads: CASSQDTGANVLTF. CDR3 bases: TGCGCCAGCAGCCAGGATACTGGGGCCAACGTCCTGACTTTC.

In its sample, this clonotype was seen many times. The V call is TRBV4-3, the J call TRBJ2-2; 12 nucleotides agree with TRBD2. Losses at the gene ends were 5 bases for V and 7 bases for J; bases not matched to a gene: 8. Germline V lookup: CDR1 LGHNA, CDR2 YSLEER. CDR3 length equals 16 residues. This chain's CDR3 is CASSTRTSGTYGELFF. CDR3 nucleotides: TGCGCCAGCAGCACCCGGACTAGCGGGACTTACGGGGAGCTGTTTTTT.

There are many counts of this clonotype. V gene TRBV12-3 or TRBV12-4 combines with J gene TRBJ2-2; D is uncertain. The V gene lost 6 bases and the J gene lost 1 base, with 9 bases spanning the gap. CDR3 length: 14 residues. The chain's CDR3 is CASSRRLNTGELFF. CDR3 sequence (DNA): TGTGCCAGCAGCCGCAGACTGAACACCGGGGAGCTGTTTTTT.

This chain links TRBV13 with TRBJ2-7, with TRBD2 as a possible D gene (6 bases). The CDR3 runs 13 residues. Between the trimmed V and J ends, which lost 6 bases and 1 base, there was a span of 10 bases. The V gene's germline CDR1 is PRHDT and CDR2 FYEKMQ (reference sequence). CDR3: CASSSGRSYEQYF. Written as DNA, the CDR3 is TGTGCCAGCAGTTCCGGGAGATCCTACGAGCAGTACTTC.

This clonotype was seen many times. The chain recombines TRBV20-1 with TRBJ2-7, with 7 bases fitting TRBD2. From germline, CDR1 is DFQATT and CDR2 SNEGSKA (reference sequence). J lost 5 bases, V lost 1 base, and 5 bases had no gene match. CDR3 length: 13 residues. The CDR3 bases are TGCAGTGCTAGAGGCCAGACTAGCCACGAGCAGTACTTC. Amino acid sequence: CSARGQTSHEQYF.

The table lists this clonotype with many counts. J is TRBJ2-1 and V is TRBV7-6; 9 bases are a match to TRBD1. The germline gives CDR1 SGHVS, CDR2 FNYEAQ. The V and J ends lost 0 bases and 9 bases, in that order; junction bases with no gene match: 3. The CDR3 contains 14 residues. CDR3 DNA sequence: TGTGCCAGCAGCTTAGCGACAGGGGGGTTTGAGCAGTTCTTC. As protein: CASSLATGGFEQFF.

This clonotype showed up many times. The rearrangement links TRBV19 to TRBJ2-7; no reliable D call. Germline V gives CDR1 LNHDA, CDR2 SQIVND (reference sequence). Trimming left V 4 bases short and J 3 bases short, with 10 bases between. This CDR3 has 13 amino acids. The CDR3 reads CASSRVILYEQYF. The CDR3 nucleotides read TGTGCCAGTAGTAGGGTAATCCTCTACGAGCAGTACTTC.

This clonotype was counted ten times or more. The chain recombines TRBV29-1 with TRBJ2-7, with no clear D. V gave up 2 bases and J gave up 2 bases, with 4 bases separating them. The CDR3 is made up of 11 amino acids. CDR1 SQVTM and CDR2 ANQGSEA come from the germline V gene. In DNA form, the CDR3 reads TGCAGCGTTGAAACAGCCTACGAGCAGTACTTC. This encodes CSVETAYEQYF.

This clonotype was seen at least ten times. The chain has TRBV20-1 and TRBJ2-3; D gene uncertain. The V gene's germline CDR1 is DFQATT and CDR2 SNEGSKA (reference sequence). Trimming shortened V by 4 bases and J by 0 bases, and 8 bases separated the two germline ends. The CDR3 has 13 residues. The CDR3 nucleotides read TGCAGTGCTACGCCCCCTAGCACAGATACGCAGTATTTT. Protein product: CSATPPSTDTQYF.

This clonotype occurred many times. The V gene is TRBV29-1, the J gene TRBJ2-1; 8 bases line up with TRBD2. The CDR3 consists of 14 residues. Germline assignment: CDR1 SQVTM and CDR2 ANQGSEA. Losses at the gene ends were 2 bases for V and 5 bases for J; bases not matched to a gene: 5. The chain's CDR3 is CSVEWTSRDNEQFF. CDR3 bases: TGCAGCGTTGAATGGACTAGCCGAGACAATGAGCAGTTCTTC.

There are many counts of this clonotype. In nucleotides, the CDR3 is TGTGCCAGCAGCTTAGTCTCAGGCTCGATGGGGGCCAACGTCCTGACTTTC. The encoded protein is CASSLVSGSMGANVLTF. V and J are TRBV11-2 and TRBJ2-6, with D unresolved. Trimming shortened V by 1 base and J by 4 bases, and 14 bases separated the two germline ends. Germline V gene lookup returns CDR1 SGHAT and CDR2 FQNNGV. CDR3 length: 17 residues.

In its sample, this clonotype was seen many times. The rearrangement links TRBV28 to TRBJ2-1, with 7 bases aligning to TRBD2. The CDR3 is 17 amino acids. V lost 5 bases, J lost 5 bases, and 15 bases stayed unmatched. CDR1 and CDR2 from the germline V gene are MDHEN and SYDVKM. CDR3 sequence: CASSPPSSSGADNEQFF. The CDR3 DNA is TGTGCCAGCAGTCCCCCGTCATCTAGCGGTGCGGACAATGAGCAGTTCTTC. The full variable domain, in which reference TRBV28 and TRBJ2-1 provide the parts outside the CDR3, is DVKVTQSSRYLVKRTGEKVFLECVQDMDHENMFWYRQDPGLGLRLIYFSYDVKMKEKGDIPEGYSVSREKKERFSLILESASTNQTSMYLCASSPPSSSGADNEQFFGPGTRLTVL.

In its sample, this clonotype was seen many times. V gene TRBV6-1 combines with J gene TRBJ2-1; 9 positions match TRBD2. Trimming removed 7 bases from V and 6 bases from J; junction bases left unmatched: 7. CDR1 is MNHNS, CDR2 SASEGT, per germline. CDR3 length: 14 residues. CDR3: CASNKREDVNEQFF. The CDR3 DNA reads TGTGCCAGCAACAAGCGGGAGGACGTCAATGAGCAGTTCTTC.

This clonotype was seen repeatedly, ten times or more. The chain has TRBV4-3 and TRBJ2-1; 13 bases fit TRBD2. CDR3 length: 17 amino acids. The V gene's germline CDR1 is LGHNA and CDR2 YSLEER. The J segment lost 0 bases and the V segment lost 4 bases, leaving 3 bases of the junction unmatched. The CDR3 nucleotides read TGCGCCAGCAGCCCTTGGACTAGCGGGAGCTCCTACAATGAGCAGTTCTTC. Amino acids: CASSPWTSGSSYNEQFF.

This clonotype was observed at least ten times. The chain couples TRBV27 to TRBJ2-7, with D possibly being TRBD1 (6 bases). V lost 3 bases and J 2 bases, leaving 8 bases between the germline ends. This CDR3 has 13 residues. The germline V gene has CDR1 MNHEY and CDR2 SMNVEV (reference sequence). The CDR3 DNA reads TGTGCCAGCAGTTTCGGACAGACCTACGAGCAGTACTTC. As protein: CASSFGQTYEQYF.

This clonotype was counted at least ten times. The rearrangement joins TRBV14 to TRBJ2-7; D assignment may be TRBD1 or TRBD2 (6 bases each). Germline V gene sequence: CDR1 SGHDN, CDR2 FVKESK. The CDR3 covers 14 residues. The V end lost 1 base, the J end lost 3 bases, and 10 bases lay between the germline ends. CDR3: CASSQGKGGYEQYF. The CDR3 nucleotides are TGTGCCAGCAGCCAAGGCAAGGGGGGCTACGAGCAGTACTTC. Combining the CDR3 with reference TRBV14 and TRBJ2-7 gives the whole variable domain EAGVTQFPSHSVIEKGQTVTLRCDPISGHDNLYWYRRVMGKEIKFLLHFVKESKQDESGMPNNRFLAERTGGTYSTLKVQPAELEDSGVYFCASSQGKGGYEQYFGPGTRLTVT.

This clonotype was seen repeatedly, ten times or more. The CDR3 nucleotides are TGTGCCACCAGCCGGGACAGAGACTACAATGAGCAGTTCTTC. Translated: CATSRDRDYNEQFF. The chain is built from TRBV15 and TRBJ2-1; TRBD1 matches 7 bases. V shed 5 bases, J shed 3 bases, and the junction held 4 bases outside the gene matches. Germline V gene lookup returns CDR1 LNHNV and CDR2 YYDKDF (reference sequence). This CDR3 region has 14 residues.

At least ten counts were recorded for this clonotype. The genes are TRBV30 and TRBJ2-3, with D uncertain. This CDR3 has 12 residues. Germline V CDR1 and CDR2: GTSNPN, SVGIG (reference sequence). V lost 2 bases to trimming and J lost 5 bases, with 8 bases between them. CDR3 coding DNA: TGTGCCTGGAGTACGCCAGGAGATACGCAGTATTTT. Translated: CAWSTPGDTQYF.